This is a list of T cell receptor beta chains from one sample in a study of long-term antiretroviral therapy in people with HIV. Data came from immunoSEQ multiplex PCR; TCRdb stores just in-frame clones and leaves some out. The table includes some 18,000 clones, over 60% detected once. Material: unsorted PBMCs, obtained 0.5 years before starting antiretroviral therapy. Receptors were obtained from a woman between 45 and 65 years old with HIV. Both conserved end residues are trimmed from each CDR3.

V | CDR3
TRBV28 | ASIRGSYNEQF
TRBV25-1 | ASSSGTHPLGDEAF
TRBV5-1 | ASSLMTAYSGNTIY
TRBV27 | ASSRDRGYYEQY
TRBV6-1 | ASSRQNTEAF
TRBV14 | ASSQPPGIQY
TRBV9 | ASSVPGGWSTDTQY
TRBV4-1 | ASSQPLAGGPNTGELF
TRBV7-9 | ASSWGGDRGVNQPQH
TRBV30 | AWSRGQDNSPLH
TRBV21-1 | ASSNQSGQIHGYT
TRBV5-6 | ASSLVGTNEKLF
TRBV11-2 | ASSLLTGTASYEQY
TRBV5-6 | ASSSLRQPQH